Listed below are T cell receptor beta chains from one sample, sequenced in a study of PD-1 blockade in classical Hodgkin lymphoma. Some clones are missing from TCRdb's copy, which holds only in-frame ones; the method was immunoSEQ multiplex PCR. This sample yields about 110,000 clones, of which roughly nine tenths are seen a single time; 15% to 20% belongs to the top ten. This sample comprised peripheral blood mononuclear cells (PBMCs), obtained before the second cycle of nivolumab. The receptors here all came from a human donor with classical Hodgkin lymphoma. CDR3s leave out the opening cysteine and the closing phenylalanine or tryptophan.

j_call v_call cdr3_aa
TRBJ1-1 TRBV27 ASRALATEAF
TRBJ2-1 TRBV6-6 ASIGRVGNEQF
TRBJ2-1 TRBV7-3 ASSLHSGNNYNEQF
TRBJ2-7 TRBV7-2 ASSLGAGNPYEQY
TRBJ2-3 TRBV27 ASSLGLDTQY
TRBJ1-2 TRBV2 ASGGDRAGYGYT
TRBJ2-7 TRBV5-5 ASSPEGTHEQY
TRBJ2-1 TRBV7-7 ASSPLSGDSEQF
TRBJ2-3 TRBV9 ASSVGLESSTDTQY
TRBJ2-7 TRBV7-2 ASSFFSGSSYEQY
TRBJ1-2 TRBV27 ASSFLRQGRPGRDGYT
TRBJ1-1 TRBV15 ATSRARELGGEEAF
TRBJ2-1 TRBV28 ASSPAGGPYNEQF
TRBJ1-4 TRBV7-6 ASSTGRSKLF
TRBJ1-2 TRBV15 ATSRGQLGYT
TRBJ1-4 TRBV14 ASSQVTGRGEKLF
TRBJ1-5 TRBV4-1 ASSQRTGTGILQPQH
TRBJ2-4 TRBV7-8 ASSLSYGIWAKNIQY
TRBJ2-7 TRBV28 ASSSGLAGQTFYEQY
TRBJ2-3 TRBV19 ASKEGRADTQY
TRBJ1-2 TRBV6-6 ASSSPGQADT
TRBJ2-7 TRBV28 ASSLGTVLSYEQY